Sequencing of this T cell receptor (beta chain) was carried out in a study of T cells in Graves' hyperthyroidism and ophthalmopathy. At the level of the study: Before treatment of any kind, peripheral blood was taken at initial diagnosis.

As concerns this clonotype: A much larger clone differs from this one at a single base, so this may be a read error.

The CDR3 is 16 residues long. V was clipped by 5 bases and J by 12 bases; unmatched bases: 18. Germline assignment: CDR1 SEHNR and CDR2 FQNEAQ (reference sequence). Amplification targeted TCR beta CDR3 regions from RNA transcripts. First-round RT-PCR with HTBI primers amplified the TCR CDR3 region. TCRdb passed the multiplex PCR reads through MiXCR, listing each CDR3 protein once. The sample has fewer than 450,000 distinct CDR3 sequences; roughly 17% are singletons. The sample comprised blood. The chain combines TRBV7-9 with TRBJ2-1; TRBD2 matches at 8 bases. This TCR was sampled from a woman aged 25 to 45 with Graves' hyperthyroidism that later progressed to Graves' ophthalmopathy. The DNA for the CDR3 is TGTGCCAGCAGCATCCTTAGCGGGGAGGAGGGTTATGGGCAGTTCTTC. Amino acids: CASSILSGEEGYGQFF.